This record concerns one T cell receptor beta chain sequence. The target antigen is unknown. Primed by a sample-barcoded 5' primer and a J-beta primer mix, a second PCR proceeded for about 6 to 12 cycles. MiXCR was run by TCRdb on the 5' RACE reads, yielding one entry per CDR3 protein. Of about 780,000 distinct CDR3 sequences listed, 20% to 30% were seen once; the top ten hold 2.5% to 3.5%. The data stem from a study of blood T cells in healthy people across ages. Study results and caveats: It was held that diversity estimates obtained from one million T cells represented underestimates.

Trimming cost V 3 bases and J 2 bases, with 12 bases left between them. This CDR3 spans 14 amino acids. Germline CDR1 SGHRS, CDR2 YFSETQ. These data also formed part of another study, on T cells of mothers and their children. As reported in that work: A handful of children and their three healthy Caucasian mothers were the donors.

What was sequenced was blood. The chain carries TRBV5-1 and TRBJ2-7, with D perhaps matching TRBD1 (6 bases). The sequence came from a boy between 10 and 17 years old in good health. The CDR3 region has the DNA TGCGCCAGCAGCTCACAGGGTACTACCTACGAGCAGTACTTC. The encoded protein is CASSSQGTTYEQYF. Together with reference TRBV5-1 and TRBJ2-7, the CDR3 gives the full variable domain: KAGVTQTPRYLIKTRGQQVTLSCSPISGHRSVSWYQQTPGQGLQFLFEYFSETQRNKGNFPGRFSGRQFSNSRSEMNVSTLELGDSALYLCASSSQGTTYEQYFGPGTRLTVT.